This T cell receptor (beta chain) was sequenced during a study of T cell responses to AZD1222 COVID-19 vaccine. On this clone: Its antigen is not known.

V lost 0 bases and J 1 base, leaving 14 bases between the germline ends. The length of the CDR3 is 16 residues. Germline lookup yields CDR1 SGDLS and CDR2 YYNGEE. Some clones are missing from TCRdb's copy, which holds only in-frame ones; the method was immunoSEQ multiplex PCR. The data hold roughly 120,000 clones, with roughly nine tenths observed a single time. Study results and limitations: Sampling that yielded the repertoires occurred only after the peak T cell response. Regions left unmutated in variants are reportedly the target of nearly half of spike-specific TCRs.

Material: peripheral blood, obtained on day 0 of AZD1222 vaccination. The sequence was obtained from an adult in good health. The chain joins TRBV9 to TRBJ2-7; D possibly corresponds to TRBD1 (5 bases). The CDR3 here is CASSVAPQGGSYEQYF. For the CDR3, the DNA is TGTGCCAGCAGCGTAGCCCCCCAGGGTGGGTCCTACGAGCAGTACTTC.